This T cell receptor beta chain came from a study of blood T cell repertoires in COVID-19. Looking at the study overall: Acute and convalescent COVID-19 samples came from the United States, Italy and Spain. PBMCs, B-cell-depleted T cells, or T cells provided the cDNA or gDNA that made up the material.

Germline V gene lookup returns CDR1 MNHEY and CDR2 SVGEGT. The CDR3 covers 16 residues. The J segment lost 10 bases and the V segment lost 4 bases, leaving 14 bases of the junction unmatched. Authors' methods: Estimation of nucleated cell counts relied on the amplification of reference gene primers. Data came from immunoSEQ multiplex PCR; TCRdb stores just in-frame clones and leaves some out. That table supplies the V and J calls and clone size; D and trimming were determined from the DNA. The sample contains about 330,000 clones, 88% of which appear only once. The receptor comes from a woman in her forties or fifties with active or convalescent COVID-19. The material sequenced was peripheral blood. The chain employs TRBV6-2 or TRBV6-3 and TRBJ2-1; 9 bases are shared with TRBD2. CDR3 coding DNA: TGTGCCAGCAGTTCACTACTAGCGGGCTATTTAAGGGAGCAGTTCTTC. It is translated as CASSSLLAGYLREQFF.